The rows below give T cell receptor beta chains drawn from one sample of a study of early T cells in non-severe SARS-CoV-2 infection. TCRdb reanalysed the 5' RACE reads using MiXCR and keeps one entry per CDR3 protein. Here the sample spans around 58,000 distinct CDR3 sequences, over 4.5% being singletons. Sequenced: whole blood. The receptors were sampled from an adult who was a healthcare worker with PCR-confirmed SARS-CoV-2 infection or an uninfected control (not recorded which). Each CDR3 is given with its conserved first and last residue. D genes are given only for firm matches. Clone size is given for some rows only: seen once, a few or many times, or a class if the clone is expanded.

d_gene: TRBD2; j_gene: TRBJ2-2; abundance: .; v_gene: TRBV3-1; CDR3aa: CVSSLLTGGTGELFF; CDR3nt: TGTGTCAGCAGCCTTCTGACGGGGGGCACCGGGGAGCTGTTTTTT
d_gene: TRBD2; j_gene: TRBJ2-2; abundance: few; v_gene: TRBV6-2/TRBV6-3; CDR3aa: CASSPGLAGVGELFF; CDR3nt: TGTGCCAGCAGCCCGGGACTAGCGGGAGTCGGGGAGCTGTTTTTT
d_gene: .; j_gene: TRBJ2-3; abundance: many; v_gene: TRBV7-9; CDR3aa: CASSSSGSRDTQYF; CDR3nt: TGTGCCAGCAGCTCCAGCGGGTCAAGGGATACGCAGTATTTT
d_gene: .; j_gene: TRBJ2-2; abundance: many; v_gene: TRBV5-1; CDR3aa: CASNPDTGMGTGELFF; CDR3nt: TGCGCCAGCAACCCTGACACGGGGATGGGCACCGGGGAGCTGTTTTTT
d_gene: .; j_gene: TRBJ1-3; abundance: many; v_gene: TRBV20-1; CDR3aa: CSVITAGNTIYF; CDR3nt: TGCAGTGTCATAACAGCTGGAAACACCATATATTTT
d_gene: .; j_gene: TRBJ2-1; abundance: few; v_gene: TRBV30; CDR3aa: CAWSAVREQFF; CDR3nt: TGTGCCTGGAGTGCGGTAAGGGAGCAGTTCTTC
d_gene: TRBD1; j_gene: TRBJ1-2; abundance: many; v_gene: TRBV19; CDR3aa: CASTPDRLNGYTF; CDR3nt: TGTGCCAGTACCCCGGACAGGTTGAATGGCTACACCTTC
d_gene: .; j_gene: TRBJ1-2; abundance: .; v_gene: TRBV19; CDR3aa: CASSFGRGVYGYTF; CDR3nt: TGTGCCAGTAGTTTCGGCAGGGGAGTTTATGGCTACACCTTC
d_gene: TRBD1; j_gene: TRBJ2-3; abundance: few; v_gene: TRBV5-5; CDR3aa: CASSPQDRETDTQYF; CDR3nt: TGTGCCAGCAGCCCCCAGGACAGGGAAACAGATACGCAGTATTTT
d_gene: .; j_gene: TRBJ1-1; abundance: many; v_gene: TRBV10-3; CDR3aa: CAISESGGKAFF; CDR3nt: TGTGCCATCAGTGAGTCGGGGGGAAAAGCTTTCTTT
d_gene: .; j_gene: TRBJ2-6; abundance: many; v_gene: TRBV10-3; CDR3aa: CAIRQSTTSGANVLTF; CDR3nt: TGTGCCATCAGACAGAGTACGACCTCTGGGGCCAACGTCCTGACTTTC
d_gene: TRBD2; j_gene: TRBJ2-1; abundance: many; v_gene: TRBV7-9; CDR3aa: CASSLQYTSGEGEQFF; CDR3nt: TGTGCCAGCAGCTTACAATACACTAGCGGGGAGGGTGAGCAGTTCTTC
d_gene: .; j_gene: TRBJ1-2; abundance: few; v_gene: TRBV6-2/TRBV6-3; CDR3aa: CASNEPRAGYTF; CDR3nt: TGTGCCAGCAACGAACCCAGGGCCGGCTACACCTTC
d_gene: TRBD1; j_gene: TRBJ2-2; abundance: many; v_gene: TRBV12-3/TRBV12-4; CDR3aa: CASSRDRATTGELFF; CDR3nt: TGTGCCAGCAGCCGGGACAGGGCCACCACCGGGGAGCTGTTTTTT
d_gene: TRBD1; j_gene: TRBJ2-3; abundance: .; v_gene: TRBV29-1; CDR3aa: CSSKTGGIADTQYF; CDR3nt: TGCAGCAGTAAAACAGGGGGCATCGCAGATACGCAGTATTTT
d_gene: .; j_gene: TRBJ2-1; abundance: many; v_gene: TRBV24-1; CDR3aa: CATSDWSSYNEQFF; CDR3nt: TGTGCCACCAGTGATTGGAGCTCCTACAATGAGCAGTTCTTC
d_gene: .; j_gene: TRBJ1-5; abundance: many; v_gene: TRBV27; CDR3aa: CASSPSLGRPRLGNQPQHF; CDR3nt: TGTGCCAGCAGTCCATCCCTAGGTAGACCCCGTTTGGGCAATCAGCCCCAGCATTTT
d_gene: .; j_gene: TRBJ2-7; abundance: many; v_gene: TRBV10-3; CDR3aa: CAISDESRSYEQYF; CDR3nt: TGTGCCATCAGTGACGAGTCCAGATCCTACGAGCAGTACTTC
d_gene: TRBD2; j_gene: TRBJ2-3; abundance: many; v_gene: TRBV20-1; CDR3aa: CSAKALGLAESDTQYF; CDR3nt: TGCAGTGCCAAAGCCCTGGGACTAGCGGAATCAGATACGCAGTATTTT
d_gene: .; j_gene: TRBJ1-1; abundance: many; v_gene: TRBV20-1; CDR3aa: CSARDGGLNTEAFF; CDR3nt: TGCAGTGCTAGAGATGGGGGGCTGAACACTGAAGCTTTCTTT
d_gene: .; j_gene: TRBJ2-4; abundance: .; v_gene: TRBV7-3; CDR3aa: CASSLDSGDGIQYF; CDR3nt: TGTGCCAGCAGCTTAGATTCCGGGGACGGCATTCAGTACTTC
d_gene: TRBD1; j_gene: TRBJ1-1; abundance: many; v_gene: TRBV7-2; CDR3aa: CASSLTGVNTEAFF; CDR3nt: TGTGCCAGCAGCTTAACAGGGGTTAACACTGAAGCTTTCTTT
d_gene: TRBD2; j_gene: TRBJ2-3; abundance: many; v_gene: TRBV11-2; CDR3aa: CASRPSGRTDTQYF; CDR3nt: TGTGCCAGCAGGCCTAGCGGGAGGACAGATACGCAGTATTTT
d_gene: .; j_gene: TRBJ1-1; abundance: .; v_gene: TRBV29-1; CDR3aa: CSGGRSMNTEAFF; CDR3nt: TGCAGTGGAGGCCGATCCATGAACACTGAAGCTTTCTTT
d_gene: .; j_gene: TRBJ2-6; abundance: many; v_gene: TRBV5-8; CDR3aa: CASSLFLVGANVLTF; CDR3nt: TGTGCCAGCAGCTTGTTCCTGGTTGGGGCCAACGTCCTGACTTTC
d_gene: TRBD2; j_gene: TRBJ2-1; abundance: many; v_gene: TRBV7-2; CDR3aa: CASSYSGTSGSSYNEQFF; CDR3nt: TGTGCCAGCAGCTATTCCGGGACTAGCGGGAGTTCCTACAATGAGCAGTTCTTC
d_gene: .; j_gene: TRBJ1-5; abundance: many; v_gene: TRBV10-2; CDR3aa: CASTGAGQPQHF; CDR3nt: TGCGCCAGCACCGGGGCTGGTCAGCCCCAGCATTTT
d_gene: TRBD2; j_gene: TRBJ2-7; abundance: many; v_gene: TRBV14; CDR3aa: CASSQDFGRDGRYEQYF; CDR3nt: TGTGCCAGCAGCCAAGATTTCGGGAGGGACGGTCGATACGAGCAGTACTTC
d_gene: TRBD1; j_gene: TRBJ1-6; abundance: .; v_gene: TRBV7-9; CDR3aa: CASSTDRGRFASAYNSPLHF; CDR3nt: TGTGCCAGCAGCACCGACAGGGGTCGGTTCGCGAGTGCCTATAATTCACCCCTCCACTTT
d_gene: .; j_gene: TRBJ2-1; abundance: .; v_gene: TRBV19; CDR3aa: CASSNENEQFF; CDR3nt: TGTGCCAGTAGTAATGAGAATGAGCAGTTCTTC
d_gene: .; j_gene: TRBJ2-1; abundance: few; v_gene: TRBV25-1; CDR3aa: CASSENLPDGGRPGNDEQFF; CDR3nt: TGTGCCAGCAGTGAAAATCTCCCAGATGGGGGGCGGCCCGGCAACGATGAGCAGTTCTTC
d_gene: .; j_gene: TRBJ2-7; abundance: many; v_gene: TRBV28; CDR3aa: CASSPLSGRKAYEQYF; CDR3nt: TGTGCCAGCAGTCCGCTTTCGGGACGCAAGGCCTACGAGCAGTACTTC
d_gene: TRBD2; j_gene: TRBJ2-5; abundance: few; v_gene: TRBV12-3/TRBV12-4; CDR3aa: CASSSSGGRETQYF; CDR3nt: TGTGCCAGCAGTTCCAGCGGGGGGCGGGAGACCCAGTACTTC
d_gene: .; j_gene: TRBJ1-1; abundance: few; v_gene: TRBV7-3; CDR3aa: CASRFTGPLTGDTEAFF; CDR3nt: TGTGCCAGCAGATTTACCGGGCCCTTAACCGGGGACACTGAAGCTTTCTTT
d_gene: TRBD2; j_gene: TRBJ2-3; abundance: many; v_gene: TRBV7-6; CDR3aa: CASSWTSGFSDTQYF; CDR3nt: TGTGCCAGCAGCTGGACTAGCGGGTTTTCAGATACGCAGTATTTT
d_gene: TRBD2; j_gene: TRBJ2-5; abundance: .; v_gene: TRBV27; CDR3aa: CASSLSGEQETQYF; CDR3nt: TGTGCCAGCAGTTTAAGCGGGGAGCAAGAGACCCAGTACTTC
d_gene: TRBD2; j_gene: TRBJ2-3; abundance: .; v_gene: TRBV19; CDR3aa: CASSTNLAGVADMQYF; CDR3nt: TGTGCCAGTAGTACAAACCTAGCGGGAGTAGCGGATATGCAGTATTTT
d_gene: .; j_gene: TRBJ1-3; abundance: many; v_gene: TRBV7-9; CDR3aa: CASSPQGGNTIYF; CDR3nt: TGTGCCAGCAGTCCTCAAGGAGGAAACACCATATATTTT
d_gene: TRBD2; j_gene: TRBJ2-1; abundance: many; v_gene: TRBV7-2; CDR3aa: CASSRLAGGDYNEQFF; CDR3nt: TGTGCCAGCAGCCGACTAGCGGGGGGCGACTACAATGAGCAGTTCTTC
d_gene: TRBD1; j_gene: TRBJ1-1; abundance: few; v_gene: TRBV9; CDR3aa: CASSVAPGQGLNTEAFF; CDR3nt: TGTGCCAGCAGCGTAGCCCCGGGACAGGGACTGAACACTGAAGCTTTCTTT